This TCR beta chain was recorded in a study of naive CD8 T cells in extremely preterm neonates. This table comes from immunoSEQ multiplex PCR, and its TCRdb copy is limited to in-frame clones, with some not included. The table lists about 7,000 clones, roughly 98% of them singletons. This clone is a singleton in its sample. V dropped 3 bases and J dropped 5 bases, with 13 bases sitting between them. Germline V gives CDR1 MDHEN, CDR2 SYDVKM. This CDR3 region has 14 residues. The chain uses TRBV28 and TRBJ1-2, with a weak D call TRBD1 (5 bases). Sample: naive CD8+ T cells from blood. This clonotype was obtained from a human donor in good health. CDR3 bases: TGTGCCAGCAGTTTTCCTGGGGCAGGGTATGGCTACACCTTC. This gives the protein CASSFPGAGYGYTF.